This T cell receptor beta chain was identified in a study of T cell repertoires in cytomegalovirus infection. Looked up from germline, CDR1 is SGHTA and CDR2 is FQGNSA. Between the trimmed V and J ends, which lost 1 base and 6 bases, there was a span of 13 bases. The CDR3 has 15 residues. TCRdb independently ran MiXCR on the reads; one entry per CDR3 protein. The profile shows 250,000 to 300,000 distinct CDR3 sequences, roughly 26% of them singletons. This clonotype was counted many times. Its target is not known. Overall study results and limits: HLA-C-restricted CMV clonotypes gave the most frequent clonotype in two of eight donors.

The clonotype originates from a human donor in good health (CMV status not recorded). Some clones in this sample may be carry-over from other donors' samples. The chain employs TRBV7-2 and TRBJ2-1; D is unresolved. The sequencing sample was made of PBMCs. The CDR3 spells CASSLDASFSNEQFF. CDR3 DNA sequence: TGTGCCAGCAGCTTAGATGCCAGTTTCTCCAATGAGCAGTTCTTC.